This TCR beta chain stems from a study of T cell responses to AZD1222 COVID-19 vaccine. Study-level results: Regions 160-218 and 743-854 held dominance among vaccine-associated CD4 TCRs, which spanned spike.

Assay: immunoSEQ multiplex PCR; the TCRdb copy retains only in-frame clones and omits some. This table holds 100,000 to 150,000 clones, more than 75% found once. Germline-derived CDR1 and CDR2 are MDHEN and SYDVKM. The CDR3 consists of 14 residues. The V gene lost 3 bases and the J gene lost 3 bases, with 12 bases spanning the gap. In its sample, this clone was seen a few times. Its antigen is undetermined. The sequence derives from an adult in good health. Sequenced material: peripheral blood, taken on day 0 of AZD1222 vaccination. The chain employs TRBV28 and TRBJ2-7; unclear D gene. CDR3 sequence: CASSLAGWNYEQYF. CDR3 bases: TGTGCCAGCAGTTTGGCTGGGTGGAACTACGAGCAGTACTTC.